This note documents a single T cell receptor beta chain sequence. The V end was cut by 5 bases, the J end by 5 bases, with 13 bases between. This CDR3 has 13 residues. TCRdb used MiXCR to reprocess the 5' RACE reads, holding one entry per CDR3 protein. Of roughly 56,000 distinct CDR3 sequences listed, approximately 6% are singletons. These data are taken from a study of T cells after yellow fever vaccination. Material: PBMCs, either bulk or a sorted T-cell subset (CD4+, CD8+, memory, or dextramer-sorted; not recorded which), obtained on the day of the yellow fever booster vaccination. The chain uses TRBV12-3 or TRBV12-4 and TRBJ2-7, with D perhaps TRBD1 (6 bases). The sequence was obtained from a man aged 18 to 35 who received the YFV17D yellow fever vaccine. CDR3 DNA: TGTGCCAGCAGTCCCCAGGGGTCGCACGAGCAGTACGTC. Translation gives CASSPQGSHEQYV.